The rows below give T cell receptor beta chains drawn from one sample of a study of long-term antiretroviral therapy in people with HIV. The method was immunoSEQ multiplex PCR; TCRdb's version includes in-frame clones alone and lacks a portion of them. Among 20,000 to 25,000 clones listed, 90% to 95% were seen once. Material: unsorted PBMCs, obtained 4.4 years after starting antiretroviral therapy. Source of these receptors: a woman between 45 and 65 years old with HIV. Each CDR3 is given with its conserved first and last residue. The D gene is left open where the match is weak. Some rows have no size entry. The others give once, few or many, or a class for an expanded clone.

>TRBV29-1|TRBD1|TRBJ1-2|NA
TGCAGCGTTGAAGGCCACGAAAGGGACAGGGAAGACTATGGCTACACCTTC
CSVEGHERDREDYGYTF
>TRBV19|NA|TRBJ1-5|NA
TGTGCCAGTAATGTAGGGTTTCGCGGTCGGCAGCCCCAGCATTTT
CASNVGFRGRQPQHF
>TRBV18|NA|TRBJ2-2|NA
TGTGCCAGCTCACCCAAGGACACCGCGAACACCGGGGAGCTGTTTTTT
CASSPKDTANTGELFF
>TRBV30|TRBD1|TRBJ1-1|once
TGTGCCTGCTGGGACAGCTCAGAAGCTTTCTTT
CACWDSSEAFF
>TRBV7-2|NA|TRBJ2-1|NA
TGTGCCAGCAGCCGCGGGACCTTCAATGAGCAGTTCTTC
CASSRGTFNEQFF
>TRBV2|NA|TRBJ2-1|NA
TGTGCCAGCAAGGCCGTGAGGGGGGACAATGAGCAGTTCTTC
CASKAVRGDNEQFF
>TRBV2|TRBD1|TRBJ1-1|NA
TGTGCCAGCAGCCGACAGGGGAGCACTGAAGCTTTCTTT
CASSRQGSTEAFF
>TRBV18|NA|TRBJ2-7|NA
TGTGCCAGCTCACCACAGAATACTCAGGGAAATAAGCAGTACTTC
CASSPQNTQGNKQYF
>TRBV6-1|NA|TRBJ2-5|NA
TGTGCCAGCGCTTTAACTCAAGAGACCCAGTACTTC
CASALTQETQYF
>TRBV7-9|NA|TRBJ2-3|NA
TGTGCCAGCAGCCCGGGGCCTAGCACAGATACGCAGTATTTT
CASSPGPSTDTQYF
>TRBV4-3|NA|TRBJ2-5|few
TGCGCCAGCAGCCAAGCTCGGGGGGCAGCAGAGACCCAGTACTTC
CASSQARGAAETQYF
>TRBV2|TRBD1|TRBJ2-7|NA
TGTGCCAGCACCCGGCAGGGGGCCTCCTACGAGCAGTACTTC
CASTRQGASYEQYF
>TRBV30|NA|TRBJ1-6|medium-sized
TGTGCCTGGACATTCGCGGGTTACTCCTATAATTCACCCCTCCACTTT
CAWTFAGYSYNSPLHF
>TRBV11-3|NA|TRBJ2-3|once
TGTGCCAGCAGCTCTCAAGGACCCACAGATACGCAGTATTTT
CASSSQGPTDTQYF
>TRBV5-8|TRBD1|TRBJ1-4|NA
TGTGCCAGCAGCTTGGGCAGGGGGCACAATGAAAAACTGTTTTTT
CASSLGRGHNEKLFF
>TRBV7-6|TRBD2|TRBJ2-1|NA
TGTGCCAGCAGCTTAGGTGGCGGGGGATCTCCGGGGCAGTTCTTC
CASSLGGGGSPGQFF
>TRBV7-3|NA|TRBJ2-1|NA
TGTGCCAGCAGCCTTCAGGGGGGCGAGCAGTTCTTC
CASSLQGGEQFF
>TRBV14|NA|TRBJ2-2|NA
TGTGCCAGCAGCCAACAGAGGGACGGGGAGCTGTTTTTT
CASSQQRDGELFF
>TRBV19|TRBD1|TRBJ1-4|NA
TGTGCCAGTAGTATGTTCCGGACAGGGAAAGATGAAAAACTGTTTTTT
CASSMFRTGKDEKLFF
>TRBV2|NA|TRBJ1-1|few
TGTGCCAGCAGCCTTAACTCGAACACTGAAGCTTTCTTT
CASSLNSNTEAFF
>TRBV5-1|TRBD2|TRBJ2-1|NA
TGCGCCAGCAGCCTAGAACTAGCGGGGCCTACCAATGAGCAGTTCTTC
CASSLELAGPTNEQFF
>TRBV2|NA|TRBJ1-6|NA
TGTGCCAGCAGGGCGACGGACGGTGTGTCACCCCTCCACTTT
CASRATDGVSPLHF
>TRBV9|TRBD1|TRBJ2-5|NA
TGTGCCAGCAGCGTCCGACAGGGGAAAGAGACCCAGTACTTC
CASSVRQGKETQYF
>TRBV7-3|NA|TRBJ1-5|once
TGTGCCAGCAGCTTAAATAGCAATCAGCCCCAGCATTTT
CASSLNSNQPQHF
>TRBV7-6|TRBD1|TRBJ1-2|NA
TGTGCCAGCAGCTTAGTGGTACAGGGGTCCTATGGCTACACCTTC
CASSLVVQGSYGYTF
>TRBV7-3|NA|TRBJ1-1|NA
TGTGCCAGCAGGGGATCTATGAACACTGAAGCTTTCTTT
CASRGSMNTEAFF
>TRBV6-5|TRBD1|TRBJ1-5|NA
TGTGCCAGTACGACCAGACAGGGGAATCAGCCCCAGCATTTT
CASTTRQGNQPQHF
>TRBV7-9|TRBD1|TRBJ2-1|NA
TGTGCCACCTCTAAGGGACAGGGTGTCAATGAGCAGTTCTTC
CATSKGQGVNEQFF
>TRBV6-5|TRBD1|TRBJ2-5|NA
TGTGCCAGCAGTTACGTCAGGGGGCGCTGGGAGACCCAGTACTTC
CASSYVRGRWETQYF
>TRBV29-1|NA|TRBJ2-2|NA
TGCAGCGTTGTTAGGGGCGGTCCGAACACCGGGGAGCTGTTTTTT
CSVVRGGPNTGELFF
>TRBV10-3|TRBD2|TRBJ2-3|NA
TGTGCCATCAGCGGGCGTAGCGGGGGCAACACAGATACGCAGTATTTT
CAISGRSGGNTDTQYF
>TRBV4-3|TRBD2|TRBJ2-3|NA
TGCGCCAGCAGCCGGGGAGGGCGGGGGGGCCGGGATACGCAGTATTTT
CASSRGGRGGRDTQYF
>TRBV5-4|NA|TRBJ2-1|NA
TGTGCCAGCAGCTTGGATAACCTAGGGCGGCAGTTCTTC
CASSLDNLGRQFF
>TRBV29-1|TRBD2|TRBJ2-5|once
TGCAGCGTTGTTAGCGGGGGTGAGACCCAGTACTTC
CSVVSGGETQYF
>TRBV5-1|TRBD2|TRBJ2-1|NA
TGCGCCAGCAGCTTGGTCGGGACTAGCGGGGGCCATGAGCAGTTCTTC
CASSLVGTSGGHEQFF
>TRBV9|TRBD2|TRBJ2-1|NA
TGTGCCAGCAGCGTAAAAAGCGGGGGGGTAGGATTGGAGCAGTTCTTC
CASSVKSGGVGLEQFF
>TRBV7-8|TRBD2|TRBJ2-1|NA
TGTGCCAGCAGTGCGCGGCGGGGGACTCTCAATGAGCAGTTCTTC
CASSARRGTLNEQFF
>TRBV19|NA|TRBJ2-7|NA
TGTGCCAGTATGAAGACAGGCGCCGCCGTCGGGGAGCAGTACTTC
CASMKTGAAVGEQYF
>TRBV5-4|NA|TRBJ2-7|NA
TGTGCCAGCAGCTTGGAAGGGCAGGGCAGGGGTCTCTCCTACGAGCAGTACTTC
CASSLEGQGRGLSYEQYF
>TRBV27|NA|TRBJ2-7|NA
TGTGCCAGCAGTTGGGCTAGCGCCACTTACGAGCAGTACTTC
CASSWASATYEQYF
>TRBV9|TRBD1|TRBJ2-7|NA
TGTGCCAGCAGCGTAGGAGGGGGCCTATCCTACGAGCAGTACTTC
CASSVGGGLSYEQYF
>TRBV11-3|NA|TRBJ2-2|NA
TGTGCCAGCAGCTTAGACGGCACCGGGGAGCTGTTTTTT
CASSLDGTGELFF
>TRBV6-1|NA|TRBJ1-3|few
TGTGCCAGCACCCCCTGGGGGAGAGGGAGCACCATATATTTT
CASTPWGRGSTIYF
>TRBV6-5|TRBD1|TRBJ2-1|once
TGTGCCAGCAGAAGGGACAGCTACAATGAGCAGTTCTTC
CASRRDSYNEQFF